The subject of this entry is one TCR beta chain. The antigen is undetermined. Compared with germline, one end of the junction differs, possibly owing to a read error. Each donor supplied approximately 10 milliliters of peripheral blood. Then a second PCR, running roughly 7 to 11 cycles, was carried out with a sample-barcoded 5' primer and a J-beta primer mix. TCRdb processed the 5' RACE reads anew with MiXCR; each CDR3 protein has one entry. The sample has approximately 800,000 distinct CDR3 sequences, 36% seen once; the top ten hold around 13%. The sample belongs to a study of blood T cells in healthy people across ages. Study-wide points: The recorded TCR beta diversity per million T cells decreased in a roughly linear manner with age.

Sequencing input: blood. The source of this sequence is a young man in good health.

For the CDR3, the DNA is TGTGCCAGCAGTCCGAAAAGTTACCAAAAGACCCAGTACTTC. Translated: CASSPKSYQKTQYF. This rearrangement joins TRBV12-3 or TRBV12-4 to TRBJ2-5; D gene ambiguous. The CDR3 is 14 residues long.